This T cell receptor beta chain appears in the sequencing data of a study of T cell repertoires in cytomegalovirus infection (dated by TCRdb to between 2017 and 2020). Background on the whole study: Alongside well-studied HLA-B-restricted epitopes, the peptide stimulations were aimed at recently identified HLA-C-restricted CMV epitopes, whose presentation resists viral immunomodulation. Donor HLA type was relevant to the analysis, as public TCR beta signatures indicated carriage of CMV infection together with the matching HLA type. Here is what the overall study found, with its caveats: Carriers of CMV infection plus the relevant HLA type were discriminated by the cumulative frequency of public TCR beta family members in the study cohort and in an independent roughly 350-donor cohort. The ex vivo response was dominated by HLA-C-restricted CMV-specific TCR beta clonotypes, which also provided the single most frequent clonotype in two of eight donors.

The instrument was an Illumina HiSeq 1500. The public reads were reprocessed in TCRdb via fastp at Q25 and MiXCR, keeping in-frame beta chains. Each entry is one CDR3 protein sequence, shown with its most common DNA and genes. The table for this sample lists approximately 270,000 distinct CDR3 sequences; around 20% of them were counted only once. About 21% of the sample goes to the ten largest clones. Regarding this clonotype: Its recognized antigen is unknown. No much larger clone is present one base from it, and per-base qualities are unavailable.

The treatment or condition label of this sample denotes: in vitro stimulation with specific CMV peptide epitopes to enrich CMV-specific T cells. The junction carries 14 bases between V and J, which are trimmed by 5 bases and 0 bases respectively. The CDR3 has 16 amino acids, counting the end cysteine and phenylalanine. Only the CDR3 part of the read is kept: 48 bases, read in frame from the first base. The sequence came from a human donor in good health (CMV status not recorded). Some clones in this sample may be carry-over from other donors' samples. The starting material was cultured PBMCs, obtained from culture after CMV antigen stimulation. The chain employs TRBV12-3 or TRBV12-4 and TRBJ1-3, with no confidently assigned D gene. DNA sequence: TGTGCCAGCAGTGTAACTCGAGCTCGCTCTGGAAACACCATATATTTT. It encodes CASSVTRARSGNTIYF.